Listed here is a single T cell receptor (beta chain). The CDR3 has 16 residues. Per germline, CDR1 MNHEY and CDR2 SVGEGT. V was pared by 0 bases and J by 7 bases, with 13 bases between. The data belong to a study of blood T cell repertoires in COVID-19. The repertoire was sequenced with immunoSEQ multiplex PCR; TCRdb's copy has only in-frame clones and lacks some. The sample has 200,000 to 250,000 clones, approximately 84% seen once. V gene TRBV6-2 or TRBV6-3 combines with J gene TRBJ1-6; no clear D gene. The specimen was peripheral blood. The sequence came from a man aged 35-49 years with acute or convalescent COVID-19. CDR3 DNA: TGTGCCAGCAGTTACTCAACCGGACTTAGCAATTCACCCCTCCACTTT. This codes for CASSYSTGLSNSPLHF.